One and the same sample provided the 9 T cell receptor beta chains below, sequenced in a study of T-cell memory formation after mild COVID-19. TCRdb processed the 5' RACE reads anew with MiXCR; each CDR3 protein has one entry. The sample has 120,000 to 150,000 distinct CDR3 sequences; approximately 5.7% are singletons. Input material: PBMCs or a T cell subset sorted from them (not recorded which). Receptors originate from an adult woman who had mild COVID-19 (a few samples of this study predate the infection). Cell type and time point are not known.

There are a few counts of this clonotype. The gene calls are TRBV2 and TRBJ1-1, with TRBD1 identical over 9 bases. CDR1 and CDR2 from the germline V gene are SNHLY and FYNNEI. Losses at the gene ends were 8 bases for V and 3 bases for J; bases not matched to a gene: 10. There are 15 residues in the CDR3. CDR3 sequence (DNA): TGTGCCAGCCGACGTAAGGGACAGGGACACACTGAAGCTTTCTTT. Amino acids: CASRRKGQGHTEAFF.

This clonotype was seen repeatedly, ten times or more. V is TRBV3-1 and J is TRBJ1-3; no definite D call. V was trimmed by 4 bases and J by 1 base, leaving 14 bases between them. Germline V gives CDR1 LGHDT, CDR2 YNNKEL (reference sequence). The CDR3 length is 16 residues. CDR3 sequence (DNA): TGTGCCAGCAGCCCGTCTCAGGTTGGGTCTGGAAACACCATATATTTT. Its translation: CASSPSQVGSGNTIYF.

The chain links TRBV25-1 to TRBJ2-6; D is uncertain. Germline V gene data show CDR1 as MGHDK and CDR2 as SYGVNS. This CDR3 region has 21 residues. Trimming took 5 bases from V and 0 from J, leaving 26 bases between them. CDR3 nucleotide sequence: TGTGCCAGCAGTAATTCGGATAGGCACCCCTTCCTCGGCTCTGGGGCCAACGTCCTGACTTTC. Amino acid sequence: CASSNSDRHPFLGSGANVLTF.

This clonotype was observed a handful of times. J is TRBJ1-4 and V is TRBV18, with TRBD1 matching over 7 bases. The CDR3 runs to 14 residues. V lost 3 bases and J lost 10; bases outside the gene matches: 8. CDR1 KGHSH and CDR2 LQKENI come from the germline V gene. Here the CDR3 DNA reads TGTGCCAGCTCACCGGAAACAGGGGTGCGAAAACTGTTTTTT. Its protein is CASSPETGVRKLFF.

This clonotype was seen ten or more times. This chain's CDR3 is CASSFLSTDTQYF. CDR3 DNA sequence: TGTGCCAGCTCCTTTCTAAGCACAGATACGCAGTATTTT. The chain employs TRBV7-6 and TRBJ2-3; D call uncertain. The germline V gene has CDR1 SGHVS and CDR2 FNYEAQ. V was clipped by 8 bases and J by 0 bases, with 9 bases between them. This CDR3 has 13 residues.

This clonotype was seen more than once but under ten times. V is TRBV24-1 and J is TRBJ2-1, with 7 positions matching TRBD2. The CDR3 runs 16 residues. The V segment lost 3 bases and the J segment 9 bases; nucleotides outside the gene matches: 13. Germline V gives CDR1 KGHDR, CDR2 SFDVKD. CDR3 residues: CATSDPSAGLYGEQFF. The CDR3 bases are TGTGCCACCAGTGATCCCTCAGCGGGATTGTACGGTGAGCAGTTCTTC.

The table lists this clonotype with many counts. DNA for the CDR3: TGTGCCAGCAGTTACGGAGGGACAGCTAATAGCAATCAGCCCCAGCATTTT. This codes for CASSYGGTANSNQPQHF. The J gene is TRBJ1-5, the V gene TRBV12-3 or TRBV12-4; 7 bases fit TRBD1. Trimming at V came to 4 bases and at J to 0 bases, leaving 9 bases not matched to a gene. This CDR3 is built from 17 residues.

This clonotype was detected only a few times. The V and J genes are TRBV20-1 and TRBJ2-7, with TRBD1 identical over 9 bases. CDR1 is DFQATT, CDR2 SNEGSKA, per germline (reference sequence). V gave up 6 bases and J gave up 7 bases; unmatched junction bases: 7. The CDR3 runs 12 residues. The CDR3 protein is CSAPGTGKEQYF. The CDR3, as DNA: TGCAGTGCGCCTGGGACAGGGAAAGAGCAGTACTTC.

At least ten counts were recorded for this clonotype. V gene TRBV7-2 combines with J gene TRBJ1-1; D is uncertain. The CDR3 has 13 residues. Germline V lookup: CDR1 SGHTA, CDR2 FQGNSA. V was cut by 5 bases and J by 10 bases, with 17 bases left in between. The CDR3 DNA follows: TGTGCCAGCAGCCTTGGACTCCCAAGAGGAGCTTTCTTT. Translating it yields CASSLGLPRGAFF. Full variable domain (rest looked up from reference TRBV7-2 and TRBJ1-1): GAGVSQSPSNKVTEKGKDVELRCDPISGHTALYWYRQSLGQGLEFLIYFQGNSAPDKSGLPSDRFSAERTGGSVSTLTIQRTQQEDSAVYLCASSLGLPRGAFFGQGTRLTVV.